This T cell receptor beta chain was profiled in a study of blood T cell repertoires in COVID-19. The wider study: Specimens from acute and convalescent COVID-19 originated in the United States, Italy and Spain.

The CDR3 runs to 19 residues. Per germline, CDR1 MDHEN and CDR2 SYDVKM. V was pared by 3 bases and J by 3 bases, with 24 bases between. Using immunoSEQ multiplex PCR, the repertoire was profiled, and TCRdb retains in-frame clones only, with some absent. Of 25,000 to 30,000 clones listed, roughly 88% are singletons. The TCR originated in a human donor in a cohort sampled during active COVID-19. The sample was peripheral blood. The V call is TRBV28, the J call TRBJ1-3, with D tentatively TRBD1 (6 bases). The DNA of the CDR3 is TGTGCCAGCAGTTTTGGGGGTCCAGGGGAATTCGTAGGTGGAAACACCATATATTTT. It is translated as CASSFGGPGEFVGGNTIYF.